This TCR beta chain was retrieved from a study of cytomegalovirus exposure and HLA in healthy donors. The V end was cut by 5 bases, the J end by 4 bases, with 13 bases between. Germline loops: CDR1 ENHRY, CDR2 SYGVKD. The CDR3 loop spans 14 amino acids. 13 Jbeta primers and 60 Vbeta primers were used for the PCR. TCRdb's copy holds only in-frame clones and misses some; the assay was immunoSEQ multiplex PCR. This sample's clone table lists 60,000 to 80,000 clones. Sequences were obtained from PBMCs. This receptor was obtained from a boy between 5 and 17 years old in good health and CMV-seronegative. The chain joins TRBV10-3 to TRBJ2-3; D is ambiguous. CDR3 sequence reads: CAISSLRHADTQYF. The CDR3 nucleotides are TGTGCCATCAGTTCACTCCGACATGCAGATACGCAGTATTTT.